Listed below are T cell receptor beta chains from one sample, sequenced in a study of cytomegalovirus exposure and HLA in healthy donors. TCRdb's copy holds only in-frame clones and misses some; the assay was immunoSEQ multiplex PCR. The table lists about 140,000 clones, approximately 87% of them singletons. The sample was PBMCs. All receptors derive from a man aged 18 to 29 in good health and CMV-seronegative. Both conserved end residues are part of each CDR3. The order of the fields is V gene, D gene, clone size, J gene, CDR3 length, CDR3 protein, CDR3 DNA. The D gene is left open where the match is weak. Expanded clones get a size class; other rows say once, few or many, or leave the size out.

V gene: TRBV11-2; D gene: NA; clone size: NA; J gene: TRBJ2-7; CDR3 length: 14; CDR3 protein: CASSPIVGQNEQYF; CDR3 DNA: TGTGCCAGCAGCCCTATTGTGGGCCAGAACGAGCAGTACTTC
V gene: TRBV28; D gene: NA; clone size: NA; J gene: TRBJ1-2; CDR3 length: 14; CDR3 protein: CASSFDRWNYGYTF; CDR3 DNA: TGTGCCAGCAGTTTCGACAGGTGGAACTATGGCTACACCTTC
V gene: TRBV7-2; D gene: TRBD1; clone size: NA; J gene: TRBJ2-3; CDR3 length: 16; CDR3 protein: CASSPFDRGYTDTQYF; CDR3 DNA: TGTGCCAGCAGCCCCTTCGACAGGGGATACACAGATACGCAGTATTTT
V gene: TRBV27; D gene: NA; clone size: NA; J gene: TRBJ1-2; CDR3 length: 14; CDR3 protein: CASSLSGFNYGYTF; CDR3 DNA: TGTGCCAGCAGTTTGTCAGGGTTTAACTATGGCTACACCTTC
V gene: TRBV11-2; D gene: NA; clone size: NA; J gene: TRBJ2-5; CDR3 length: 12; CDR3 protein: CASFGGGETQYF; CDR3 DNA: TGTGCCAGCTTCGGGGGTGGGGAGACCCAGTACTTC
V gene: TRBV4-1; D gene: TRBD2; clone size: NA; J gene: TRBJ2-3; CDR3 length: 14; CDR3 protein: CASSQGGGSRAQYF; CDR3 DNA: TGCGCCAGCAGCCAAGGGGGCGGGAGCAGGGCGCAGTATTTT
V gene: TRBV5-1; D gene: TRBD2; clone size: NA; J gene: TRBJ2-1; CDR3 length: 15; CDR3 protein: CASSLAAGGHNEQFF; CDR3 DNA: TGCGCCAGCAGCCTCGCCGCGGGGGGGCATAATGAGCAGTTCTTC
V gene: TRBV6-1; D gene: TRBD1; clone size: once; J gene: TRBJ2-5; CDR3 length: 14; CDR3 protein: CASRRTGGLETQYF; CDR3 DNA: TGTGCCAGCAGACGGACAGGGGGATTGGAGACCCAGTACTTC
V gene: TRBV25-1; D gene: NA; clone size: NA; J gene: TRBJ1-2; CDR3 length: 18; CDR3 protein: CASSSLTELLDPPDGYTF; CDR3 DNA: TGTGCCAGCAGTTCCCTCACCGAGCTTCTAGACCCGCCGGATGGCTACACCTTC
V gene: TRBV5-6; D gene: NA; clone size: NA; J gene: TRBJ2-7; CDR3 length: 15; CDR3 protein: CASSEDRNDLYEQYF; CDR3 DNA: TGTGCCAGCAGCGAAGACAGGAACGATCTCTACGAGCAGTACTTC
V gene: TRBV4-1; D gene: NA; clone size: once; J gene: TRBJ2-1; CDR3 length: 14; CDR3 protein: CASSQDELYNEQFF; CDR3 DNA: TGCGCCAGCAGCCAAGATGAGCTCTACAATGAGCAGTTCTTC
V gene: TRBV7-2; D gene: NA; clone size: NA; J gene: TRBJ1-3; CDR3 length: 14; CDR3 protein: CASRPPGSGNTIYF; CDR3 DNA: TGTGCCAGCAGACCTCCAGGCTCTGGAAACACCATATATTTT
V gene: TRBV4-1; D gene: NA; clone size: NA; J gene: TRBJ1-4; CDR3 length: 15; CDR3 protein: CASSQAGTTNEKLFF; CDR3 DNA: TGCGCCAGCAGCCAAGCAGGGACAACTAATGAAAAACTGTTTTTT
V gene: TRBV27; D gene: NA; clone size: NA; J gene: TRBJ1-1; CDR3 length: 17; CDR3 protein: CASSPQAFTVVYTEAFF; CDR3 DNA: TGTGCCAGCAGCCCCCAGGCCTTTACTGTTGTTTACACTGAAGCTTTCTTT
V gene: TRBV18; D gene: NA; clone size: NA; J gene: TRBJ2-5; CDR3 length: 15; CDR3 protein: CASSQALGGGETQYF; CDR3 DNA: TGTGCCAGCTCACAGGCCCTAGGGGGTGGAGAGACCCAGTACTTC
V gene: TRBV4-1; D gene: TRBD1; clone size: NA; J gene: TRBJ2-2; CDR3 length: 17; CDR3 protein: CASASLGRGRNTGELFF; CDR3 DNA: TGCGCCAGCGCCTCGCTCGGCAGGGGGCGGAACACCGGGGAGCTGTTTTTT
V gene: TRBV6-5; D gene: TRBD1; clone size: NA; J gene: TRBJ1-2; CDR3 length: 13; CDR3 protein: CASRITGGIGYTF; CDR3 DNA: TGTGCCAGCAGGATTACAGGGGGCATCGGCTACACCTTC
V gene: TRBV19; D gene: NA; clone size: few; J gene: TRBJ1-2; CDR3 length: 14; CDR3 protein: CASRGTAQIYGYTF; CDR3 DNA: TGTGCCAGTAGAGGCACAGCCCAAATCTATGGCTACACCTTC
V gene: TRBV7-8; D gene: NA; clone size: NA; J gene: TRBJ2-5; CDR3 length: 17; CDR3 protein: CASSPAVRGGGGETQYF; CDR3 DNA: TGTGCCAGCAGCCCCGCAGTCAGAGGGGGGGGCGGAGAGACCCAGTACTTC
V gene: TRBV19; D gene: TRBD1; clone size: NA; J gene: TRBJ1-2; CDR3 length: 15; CDR3 protein: CASSPGTGEGYGYTF; CDR3 DNA: TGTGCCAGTAGTCCTGGGACAGGGGAGGGCTATGGCTACACCTTC
V gene: TRBV25-1; D gene: TRBD2; clone size: NA; J gene: TRBJ2-4; CDR3 length: 17; CDR3 protein: CASSRKGGSLAKNIQYF; CDR3 DNA: TGTGCCAGCAGCAGGAAGGGCGGGAGTCTAGCCAAAAACATTCAGTACTTC
V gene: TRBV6-5; D gene: TRBD2; clone size: NA; J gene: TRBJ2-7; CDR3 length: 12; CDR3 protein: CASRGLAYEQYF; CDR3 DNA: TGTGCCAGCAGAGGACTAGCCTACGAGCAGTACTTC
V gene: TRBV7-2; D gene: NA; clone size: NA; J gene: TRBJ1-3; CDR3 length: 16; CDR3 protein: CASSLAGLWAGNTIYF; CDR3 DNA: TGTGCCAGCAGCTTAGCGGGCCTCTGGGCGGGAAACACCATATATTTT
V gene: TRBV28; D gene: NA; clone size: NA; J gene: TRBJ2-2; CDR3 length: 14; CDR3 protein: CASDQRRGTGELFF; CDR3 DNA: TGTGCCAGCGATCAACGAAGGGGCACCGGGGAGCTGTTTTTT
V gene: TRBV27; D gene: TRBD2; clone size: NA; J gene: TRBJ2-2; CDR3 length: 15; CDR3 protein: CASRLAGGLTGELFF; CDR3 DNA: TGTGCCAGCCGACTAGCGGGAGGCCTCACCGGGGAGCTGTTTTTT
V gene: TRBV10-1; D gene: NA; clone size: NA; J gene: TRBJ2-7; CDR3 length: 13; CDR3 protein: CASSELASYEQYF; CDR3 DNA: TGCGCCAGCAGTGAATTAGCGTCCTACGAGCAGTACTTC